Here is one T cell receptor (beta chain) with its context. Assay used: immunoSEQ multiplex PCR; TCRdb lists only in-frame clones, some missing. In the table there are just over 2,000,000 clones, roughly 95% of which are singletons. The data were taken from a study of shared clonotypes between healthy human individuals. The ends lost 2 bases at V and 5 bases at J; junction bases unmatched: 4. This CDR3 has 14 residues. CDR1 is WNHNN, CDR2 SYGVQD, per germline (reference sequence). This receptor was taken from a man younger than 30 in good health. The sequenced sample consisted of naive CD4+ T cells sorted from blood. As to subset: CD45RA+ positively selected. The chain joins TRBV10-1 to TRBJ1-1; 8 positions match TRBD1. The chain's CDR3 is CASSEGTGDTEAFF. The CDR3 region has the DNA TGCGCCAGCAGTGAGGGGACAGGTGATACTGAAGCTTTCTTT.